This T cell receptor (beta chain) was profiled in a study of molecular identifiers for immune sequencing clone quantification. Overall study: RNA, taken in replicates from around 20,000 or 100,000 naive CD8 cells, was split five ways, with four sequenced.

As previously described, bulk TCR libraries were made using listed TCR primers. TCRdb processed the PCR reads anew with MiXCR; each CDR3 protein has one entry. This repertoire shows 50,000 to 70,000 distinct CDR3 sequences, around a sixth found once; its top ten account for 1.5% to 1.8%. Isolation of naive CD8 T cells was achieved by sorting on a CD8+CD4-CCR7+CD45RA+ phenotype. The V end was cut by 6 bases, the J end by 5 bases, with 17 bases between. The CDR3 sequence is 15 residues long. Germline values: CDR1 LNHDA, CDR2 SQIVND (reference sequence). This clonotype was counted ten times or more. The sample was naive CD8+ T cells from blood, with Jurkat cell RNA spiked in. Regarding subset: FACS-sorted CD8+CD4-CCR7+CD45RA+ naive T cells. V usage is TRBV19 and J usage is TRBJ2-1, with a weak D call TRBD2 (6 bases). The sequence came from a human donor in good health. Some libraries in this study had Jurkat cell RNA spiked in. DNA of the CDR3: TGTGCCAGTAGCCTGTACGTGGGGACTGACAATGAGCAGTTCTTC. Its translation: CASSLYVGTDNEQFF.